The 19 T cell receptor beta chains reported below all come from one sample, sequenced in a study of blood T cell repertoires in COVID-19. Assay used: immunoSEQ multiplex PCR; TCRdb lists only in-frame clones, some missing. The table includes about 110,000 clones, about 75% detected once. Sequenced sample: peripheral blood. These TCRs come from a man older than 75 with acute or convalescent COVID-19.

This clone was seen a single time. The genes are TRBV24-1 and TRBJ2-1; TRBD2 agrees at 7 bases. The germline V gene encodes CDR1 KGHDR and CDR2 SFDVKD. The CDR3 covers 15 residues. J lost 7 bases, V lost 5 bases, and 10 bases had no gene match. The CDR3 loop reads CATSAPGGLSNEQFF. CDR3 coding DNA: TGTGCCACCAGTGCGCCGGGAGGCTTGAGTAATGAGCAGTTCTTC.

The chain couples TRBV7-6 to TRBJ2-1; 7 bases align to TRBD2. V lost 8 bases to trimming and J lost 4 bases; unmatched junction nucleotides: 5. Germline V gene data show CDR1 as SGHVS and CDR2 as FNYEAQ. The CDR3 has 13 residues. Here the CDR3 reads CASGGLGYNEQFF. CDR3 nucleotides: TGTGCCAGCGGCGGACTAGGTTACAATGAGCAGTTCTTC. Full variable domain (remainder filled in from reference TRBV7-6 and TRBJ2-1): GAGVSQSPRYKVTKRGQDVALRCDPISGHVSLYWYRQALGQGPEFLTYFNYEAQQDKSGLPNDRFSAERPEGSISTLTIQRTEQRDSAMYRCASGGLGYNEQFFGPGTRLTVL.

This sequence joins TRBV4-3 and TRBJ2-2; unclear D gene. V gave up 0 bases and J gave up 4 bases, with 12 bases separating them. Germline values: CDR1 LGHNA, CDR2 YSLEER. The length of the CDR3 is 16 residues. CDR3 in amino acids: CASSQEAWSGTGELFF. The CDR3 bases are TGCGCCAGCAGCCAAGAGGCCTGGTCGGGCACCGGGGAGCTGTTTTTT.

Here the CDR3 reads CASSWAGARNQPQHF. The CDR3 DNA reads as TGCGCCAGCAGCTGGGCGGGTGCCAGAAATCAGCCCCAGCATTTT. The chain links TRBV5-1 to TRBJ1-5; D gene ambiguous. In germline, CDR1 is SGHRS, CDR2 YFSETQ. The germline V and J ends were trimmed by 3 bases and 4 bases, with 14 bases remaining between them. The CDR3 has 15 amino acids.

The J gene is TRBJ2-3, the V gene TRBV7-9; TRBD2 agrees at 13 bases. The V gene end was trimmed by 4 bases and the J gene end by 4 bases; junction bases not matched to a gene: 5. Per germline, CDR1 SEHNR and CDR2 FQNEAQ (reference sequence). This CDR3 region has 16 residues. In DNA, the CDR3 is TGTGCCAGCAGCTGGACGGGACTAGCGGGATCAGATACGCAGTATTTT. It specifies CASSWTGLAGSDTQYF.

This chain connects TRBV20-1 to TRBJ1-5; D unclear. V was trimmed by 6 bases and J by 1 base, leaving 19 bases between them. Germline V gives CDR1 DFQATT, CDR2 SNEGSKA (reference sequence). The CDR3 runs to 16 residues. The CDR3, as DNA: TGCAGTGCGAGTAGGTTGGGAAGCGGGAGCAATCAGCCCCAGCATTTT. Translating it yields CSASRLGSGSNQPQHF.

This clone appeared once. CDR3 residues: CASSPLGQGIITGELFF. The CDR3 DNA reads as TGTGCCAGCAGCCCACTCGGACAGGGCATAATCACCGGGGAGCTGTTTTTT. The gene calls are TRBV5-6 and TRBJ2-2; 8 bases line up with TRBD1. The trim removed 4 bases at V and 4 bases at J, leaving 12 bases unmatched. Looked up from germline, CDR1 is SGHDT and CDR2 is YYEEEE. CDR3 length equals 17 residues.

This chain links TRBV2 with TRBJ1-2; D may be TRBD1 (5 bases). The germline V gene has CDR1 SNHLY and CDR2 FYNNEI. Trimming stripped 4 bases from V and 1 base from J, with 7 bases between. The length of the CDR3 is 13 residues. The CDR3 protein is CASSADSNYGYTF. CDR3 nucleotides: TGTGCCAGCAGTGCCGACAGTAACTATGGCTACACCTTC.

This CDR3 is CASAEANTEAFF. CDR3 sequence (DNA): TGTGCCAGCGCGGAGGCAAACACTGAAGCTTTCTTT. The chain links TRBV6-6 to TRBJ1-1; D remains ambiguous. V lost 8 bases and J lost 2, with 9 bases in between. Germline assignment: CDR1 MNHNY and CDR2 SVGAGI (reference sequence). The CDR3 has 12 amino acids.

V usage is TRBV18 and J usage is TRBJ2-1; D unresolved. Trimming took off 4 bases at V and 7 bases at J, with 8 bases between the two ends. The CDR3 is 12 residues long. Per the germline V gene, CDR1 is KGHSH and CDR2 is LQKENI. DNA for the CDR3: TGTGCCAGCTCACTTGAGAGGAATGAGCAGTTCTTC. Translating gives CASSLERNEQFF.

The chain links TRBV7-8 to TRBJ2-2; 8 bases are a match to TRBD2. The CDR3 runs 16 residues. Germline-derived CDR1 and CDR2 are SGHVS and FQNEAQ. V gave up 5 bases and J gave up 3 bases; unmatched junction bases: 8. CDR3 DNA sequence: TGTGCCAGCAGCCTAATGACTAGCGTATACACCGGGGAGCTGTTTTTT. Its translation: CASSLMTSVYTGELFF.

There are a few counts of this clone. The chain links TRBV27 to TRBJ2-5; possible D gene TRBD2, 5 bases. The CDR3 is 11 amino acids. Germline CDR1 is MNHEY and CDR2 is SMNVEV (reference sequence). Trimming took off 7 bases at V and 5 bases at J, with 8 bases between the two ends. The CDR3 loop is CASKRGETQYF. The CDR3 coding sequence is TGTGCCAGCAAACGAGGGGAGACCCAGTACTTC.

The V call is TRBV14, the J call TRBJ2-1; TRBD2 matches at 8 bases. After removal of 1 base from V and 10 bases from J, the junction contained 3 bases not matched to a gene. This CDR3 is 13 amino acids long. The germline CDR1 and CDR2 sequences are SGHDN and FVKESK. DNA of the CDR3: TGTGCCAGCAGCCAAGGTGCGGGAGGCGAGCAGTTCTTC. This encodes CASSQGAGGEQFF. Based on the CDR3 plus reference TRBV14 and TRBJ2-1, the full variable domain is EAGVTQFPSHSVIEKGQTVTLRCDPISGHDNLYWYRRVMGKEIKFLLHFVKESKQDESGMPNNRFLAERTGGTYSTLKVQPAELEDSGVYFCASSQGAGGEQFFGPGTRLTVL.

The chain uses TRBV5-1 and TRBJ2-3; D is undetermined. V was trimmed by 4 bases and J by 6 bases, leaving 12 bases between them. Germline V gene data show CDR1 as SGHRS and CDR2 as YFSETQ. The CDR3 runs 13 residues. CDR3 coding DNA: TGCGCCAGCAGCCCCACAATGGGCGATACGCAGTATTTT. Its translation is CASSPTMGDTQYF.

Only a few counts were recorded for this clone. V is TRBV27 and J is TRBJ2-3; TRBD2 might be the D (5 bases). V was pared by 3 bases and J by 8 bases, with 12 bases between. Per germline, CDR1 MNHEY and CDR2 SMNVEV (reference sequence). The CDR3 runs 13 residues. CDR3 nucleotide sequence: TGTGCCAGCAGTTTCCTCGCCCGGGGTACGCAGTATTTT. This sequence encodes CASSFLARGTQYF.

The chain carries TRBV11-2 and TRBJ1-1, with a tentative D call TRBD1 (5 bases). V was clipped by 5 bases and J by 3 bases, with 16 bases between them. The CDR3 spans 15 residues. Germline V gene lookup returns CDR1 SGHAT and CDR2 FQNNGV. The CDR3 region is CASSTRGAGHTEAFF. The CDR3 DNA follows: TGTGCCAGCAGCACCCGCGGGGCGGGTCACACTGAAGCTTTCTTT.

The rearrangement joins TRBV30 to TRBJ1-6; no clear D. Between the trimmed V and J ends, which lost 4 bases and 10 bases, there was a span of 14 bases. This CDR3 has 13 amino acids. Germline CDR1 reads GTSNPN; CDR2 reads SVGIG (reference sequence). CDR3 sequence: CAWTRMGGSPLHF. The CDR3 region has the DNA TGTGCCTGGACGCGGATGGGTGGCTCACCCCTCCACTTT.

J is TRBJ2-7 and V is TRBV21-1; TRBD2 is the table's D call and was not checked against the DNA. TRBV21-1 is shown as a pseudogene. There are 11 residues in the CDR3. CDR3 sequence (DNA): TGTGCCAGCAACCCGAGATACGAGCAGTACTTC. Translated, it gives CASNPRYEQYF.

The sample holds a few counts of this clone. The rearrangement joins TRBV15 to TRBJ1-4; tentatively, D is TRBD1 (6 bases). Germline values: CDR1 LNHNV, CDR2 YYDKDF (reference sequence). CDR3 length: 14 residues. V was pared by 4 bases and J by 8 bases, with 14 bases between. The CDR3 coding sequence is TGTGCCACCAGCATATGGGGGCGCGTGGAAAAACTGTTTTTT. As protein: CATSIWGRVEKLFF.